This paragraph reports one T cell receptor beta chain. The assay, immunoSEQ v3.0, was run at survey level. Some clones are missing from TCRdb's copy, which holds only in-frame ones; the method was immunoSEQ multiplex PCR. Found here are 21,000 or so clones, just under 85% of them singletons; the top ten hold roughly 4.9%. The data belong to a study of long-term antiretroviral therapy in people with HIV. This CDR3 is 14 amino acids long. The germline CDR1 and CDR2 sequences are GTSNPN and SVGIG (reference sequence). V dropped 3 bases and J dropped 7; count of bases not matched to a gene: 8. The TCR was taken from a man aged 18 to 35 with HIV. The J gene is TRBJ1-4, the V gene TRBV30; the match to TRBD1 covers 7 bases. The sequences come from unsorted PBMCs, collected 0.5 years after starting antiretroviral therapy. The CDR3 DNA reads as TGTGCCTGGAGCGCGGGACAGTATACTGAAAAACTGTTTTTT. Translated: CAWSAGQYTEKLFF.